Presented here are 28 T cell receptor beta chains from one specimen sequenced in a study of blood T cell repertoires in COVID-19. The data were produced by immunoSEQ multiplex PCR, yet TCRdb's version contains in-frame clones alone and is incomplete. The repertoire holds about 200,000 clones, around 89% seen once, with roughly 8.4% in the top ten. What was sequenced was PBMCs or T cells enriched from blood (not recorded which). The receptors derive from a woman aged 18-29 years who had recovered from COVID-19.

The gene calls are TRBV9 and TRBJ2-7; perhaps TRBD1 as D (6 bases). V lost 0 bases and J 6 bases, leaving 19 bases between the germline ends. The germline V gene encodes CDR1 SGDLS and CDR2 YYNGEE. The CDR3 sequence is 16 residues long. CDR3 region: CASSVEGQGPALEQYF. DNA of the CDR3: TGTGCCAGCAGCGTAGAAGGGCAGGGGCCCGCGCTCGAGCAGTACTTC.

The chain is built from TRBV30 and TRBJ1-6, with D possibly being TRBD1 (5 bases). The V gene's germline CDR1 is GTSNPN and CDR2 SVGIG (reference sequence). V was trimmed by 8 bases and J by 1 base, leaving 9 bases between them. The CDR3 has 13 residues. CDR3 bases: TGTGCCGGACGACAGTCCTATAATTCACCCCTCCACTTT. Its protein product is CAGRQSYNSPLHF.

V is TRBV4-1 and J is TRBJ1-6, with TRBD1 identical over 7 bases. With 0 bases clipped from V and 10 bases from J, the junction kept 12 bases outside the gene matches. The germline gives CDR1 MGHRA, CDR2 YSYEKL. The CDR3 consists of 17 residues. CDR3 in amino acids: CASSQDSRGYTGSPLHF. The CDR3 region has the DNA TGCGCCAGCAGCCAAGATTCCAGGGGGTATACGGGATCACCCCTCCACTTT.

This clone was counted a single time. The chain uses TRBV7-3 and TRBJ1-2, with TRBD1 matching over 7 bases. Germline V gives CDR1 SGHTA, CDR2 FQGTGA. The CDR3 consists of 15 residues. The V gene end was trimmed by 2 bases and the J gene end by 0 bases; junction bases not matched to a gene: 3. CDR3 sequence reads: CASSLQGGANYGYTF. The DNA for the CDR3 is TGTGCCAGCAGCTTACAGGGGGGCGCTAACTATGGCTACACCTTC.

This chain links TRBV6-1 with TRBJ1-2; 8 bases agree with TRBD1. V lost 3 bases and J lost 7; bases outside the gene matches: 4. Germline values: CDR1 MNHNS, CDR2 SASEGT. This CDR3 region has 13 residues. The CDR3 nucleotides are TGTGCCAGCAGTGAGAACAGGGGGTCTGGCTACACCTTC. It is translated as CASSENRGSGYTF.

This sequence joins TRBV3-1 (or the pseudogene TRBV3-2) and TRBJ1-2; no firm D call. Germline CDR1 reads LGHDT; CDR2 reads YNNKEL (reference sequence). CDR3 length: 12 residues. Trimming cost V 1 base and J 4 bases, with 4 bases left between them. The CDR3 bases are TGTGCCAGCAGCCAAGCCATCTATGGCTACACCTTC. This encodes CASSQAIYGYTF.

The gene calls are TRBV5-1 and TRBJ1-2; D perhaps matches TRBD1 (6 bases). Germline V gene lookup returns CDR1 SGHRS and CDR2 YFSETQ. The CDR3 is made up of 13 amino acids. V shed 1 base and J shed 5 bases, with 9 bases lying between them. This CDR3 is CASSLYRAYGYTF. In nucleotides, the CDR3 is TGCGCCAGCAGCTTGTACAGGGCTTATGGCTACACCTTC.

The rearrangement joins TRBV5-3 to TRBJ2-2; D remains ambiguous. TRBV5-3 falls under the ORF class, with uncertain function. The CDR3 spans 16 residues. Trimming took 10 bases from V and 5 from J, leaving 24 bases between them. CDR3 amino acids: CAREAALNVNTGELFF. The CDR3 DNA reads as TGTGCCCGTGAAGCCGCACTTAATGTAAATACCGGGGAGCTGTTTTTT.

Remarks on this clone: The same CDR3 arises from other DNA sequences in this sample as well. The CDR3 region is CASSFGQPQHF. Written as DNA, the CDR3 is TGTGCCAGCAGTTTCGGGCAGCCCCAGCATTTT. The chain combines TRBV12-3 or TRBV12-4 with TRBJ1-5; D not resolved. This CDR3 contains 11 residues. Deletions cut 3 bases from V and 7 bases from J, with 4 bases between.

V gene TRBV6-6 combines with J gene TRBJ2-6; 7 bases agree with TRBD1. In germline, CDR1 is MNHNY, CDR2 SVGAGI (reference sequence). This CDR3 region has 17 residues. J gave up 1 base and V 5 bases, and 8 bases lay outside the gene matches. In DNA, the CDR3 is TGTGCCAGCAGTCGGGACAGCTTTGCTTCTGGGGCCAACGTCCTGACTTTC. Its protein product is CASSRDSFASGANVLTF.

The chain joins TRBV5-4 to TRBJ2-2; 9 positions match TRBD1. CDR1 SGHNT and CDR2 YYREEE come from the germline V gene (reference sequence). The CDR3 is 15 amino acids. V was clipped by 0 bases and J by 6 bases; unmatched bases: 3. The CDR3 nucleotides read TGTGCCAGCAGCTTGGGGACAGGGGTAGCCGGGGAGCTGTTTTTT. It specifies CASSLGTGVAGELFF.

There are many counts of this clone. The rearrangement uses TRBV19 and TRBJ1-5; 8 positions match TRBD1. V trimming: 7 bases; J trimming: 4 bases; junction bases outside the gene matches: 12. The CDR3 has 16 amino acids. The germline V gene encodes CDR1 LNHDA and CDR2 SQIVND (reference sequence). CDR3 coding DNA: TGTGCCAGTAACCCAGTAGGACAGGGAGGGAATCAGCCCCAGCATTTT. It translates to CASNPVGQGGNQPQHF.

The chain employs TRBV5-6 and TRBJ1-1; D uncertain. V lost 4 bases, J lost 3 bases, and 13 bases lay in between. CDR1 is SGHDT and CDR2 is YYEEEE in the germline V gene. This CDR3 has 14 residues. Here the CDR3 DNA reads TGTGCCAGCAGCCCGGAGGATCAGCACACTGAAGCTTTCTTT. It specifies CASSPEDQHTEAFF.

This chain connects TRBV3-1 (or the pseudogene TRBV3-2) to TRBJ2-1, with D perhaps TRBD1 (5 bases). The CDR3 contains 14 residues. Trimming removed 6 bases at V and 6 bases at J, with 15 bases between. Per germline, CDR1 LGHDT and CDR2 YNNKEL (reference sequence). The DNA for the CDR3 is TGTGCCAGCAGTCCCCAGGGATCGAGCAATGAGCAGTTCTTC. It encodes CASSPQGSSNEQFF.

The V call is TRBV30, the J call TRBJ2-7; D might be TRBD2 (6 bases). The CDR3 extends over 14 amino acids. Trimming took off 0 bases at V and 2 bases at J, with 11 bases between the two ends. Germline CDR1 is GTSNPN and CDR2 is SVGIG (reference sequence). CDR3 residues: CAWSVRGSTYEQYF. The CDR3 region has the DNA TGTGCCTGGAGTGTTCGGGGGTCCACCTACGAGCAGTACTTC. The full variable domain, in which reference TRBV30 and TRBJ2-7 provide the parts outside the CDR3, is SQTIHQWPATLVQPVGSPLSLECTVEGTSNPNLYWYRQAAGRGLQLLFYSVGIGQISSEVPQNLSASRPQDRQFILSSKKLLLSDSGFYLCAWSVRGSTYEQYFGPGTRLTVT.

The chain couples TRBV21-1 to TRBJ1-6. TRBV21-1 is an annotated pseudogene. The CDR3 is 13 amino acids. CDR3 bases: TGTGCCAGCAGCAAATGGGAGGTGACACCCCTCCACTTT. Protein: CASSKWEVTPLHF.

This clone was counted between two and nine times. CDR3 in amino acids: CASRRVHSYEQYF. DNA for the CDR3: TGTGCCAGTCGGAGGGTCCACTCCTACGAGCAGTACTTC. The chain carries TRBV19 and TRBJ2-7, with D perhaps TRBD2 (6 bases). V lost 8 bases and J lost 0, with 11 bases in between. This CDR3 is built from 13 residues. The germline gives CDR1 LNHDA, CDR2 SQIVND (reference sequence). The entire variable domain, with the rest obtained from reference TRBV19 and TRBJ2-7, is as follows: DGGITQSPKYLFRKEGQNVTLSCEQNLNHDAMYWYRQDPGQGLRLIYYSQIVNDFQKGDIAEGYSVSREKKESFPLTVTSAQKNPTAFYLCASRRVHSYEQYFGPGTRLTVT.

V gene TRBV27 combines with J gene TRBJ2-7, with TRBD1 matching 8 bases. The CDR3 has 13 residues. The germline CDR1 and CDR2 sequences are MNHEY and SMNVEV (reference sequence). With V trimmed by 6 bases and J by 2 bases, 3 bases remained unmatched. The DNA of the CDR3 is TGTGCCAGCAGATCGGACAGGGCCTACGAGCAGTACTTC. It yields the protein CASRSDRAYEQYF.

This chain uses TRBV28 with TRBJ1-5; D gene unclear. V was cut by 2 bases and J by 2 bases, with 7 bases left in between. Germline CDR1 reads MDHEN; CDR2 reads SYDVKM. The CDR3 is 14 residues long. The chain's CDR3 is CASSLMGGNQPQHF. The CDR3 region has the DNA TGTGCCAGCAGTTTAATGGGAGGCAATCAGCCCCAGCATTTT.

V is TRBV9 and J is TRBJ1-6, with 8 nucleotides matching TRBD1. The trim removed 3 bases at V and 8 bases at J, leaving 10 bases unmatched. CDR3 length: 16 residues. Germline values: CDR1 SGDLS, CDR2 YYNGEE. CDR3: CASSEQPGGSDSPLHF. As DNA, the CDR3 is TGTGCCAGCAGCGAGCAACCAGGGGGCAGCGATTCACCCCTCCACTTT.

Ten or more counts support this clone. The CDR3 nucleotides read TGTGCCAGCAGTGAAATATGGACAGGGAAGAACACCATATATTTT. This encodes CASSEIWTGKNTIYF. The V and J genes are TRBV2 and TRBJ1-3; 8 bases are a match to TRBD1. Germline CDR1 and CDR2: SNHLY and FYNNEI. This CDR3 is 15 amino acids long. After removal of 2 bases from V and 7 bases from J, the junction contained 7 bases not matched to a gene.

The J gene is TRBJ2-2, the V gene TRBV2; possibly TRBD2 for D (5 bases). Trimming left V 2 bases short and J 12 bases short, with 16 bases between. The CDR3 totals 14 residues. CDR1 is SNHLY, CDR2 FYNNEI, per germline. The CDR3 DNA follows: TGTGCCAGCAGTGAATATGAGGGTTCGGGGAAGCTGTTTTTT. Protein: CASSEYEGSGKLFF.

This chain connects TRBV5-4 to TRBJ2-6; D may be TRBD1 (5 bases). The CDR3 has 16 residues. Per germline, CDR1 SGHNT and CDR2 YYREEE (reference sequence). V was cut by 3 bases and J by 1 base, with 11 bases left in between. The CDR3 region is CASSSFQGSGANVLTF. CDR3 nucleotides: TGTGCCAGCAGCTCTTTTCAGGGATCTGGGGCCAACGTCCTGACTTTC.

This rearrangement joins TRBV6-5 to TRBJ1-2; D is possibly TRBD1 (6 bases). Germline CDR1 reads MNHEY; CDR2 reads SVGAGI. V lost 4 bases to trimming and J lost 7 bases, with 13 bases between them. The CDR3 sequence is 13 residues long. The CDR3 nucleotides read TGTGCCAGCAGTTCCCACAGCAGGGGTGGCTACACCTTC. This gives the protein CASSSHSRGGYTF.

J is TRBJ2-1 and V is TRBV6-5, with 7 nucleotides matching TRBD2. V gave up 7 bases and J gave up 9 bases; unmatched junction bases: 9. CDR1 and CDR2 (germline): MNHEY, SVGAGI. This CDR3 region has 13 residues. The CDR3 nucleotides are TGTGCCAGCACCAACCGGGGGGTAGGTGAGCAGTTCTTC. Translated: CASTNRGVGEQFF.

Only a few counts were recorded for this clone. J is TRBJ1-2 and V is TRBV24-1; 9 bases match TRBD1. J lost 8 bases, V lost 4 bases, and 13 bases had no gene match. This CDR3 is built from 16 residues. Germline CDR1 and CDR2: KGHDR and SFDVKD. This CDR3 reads CATSETGGGRSKGYTF. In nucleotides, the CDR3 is TGTGCCACCAGTGAAACAGGGGGCGGAAGATCGAAAGGCTACACCTTC.

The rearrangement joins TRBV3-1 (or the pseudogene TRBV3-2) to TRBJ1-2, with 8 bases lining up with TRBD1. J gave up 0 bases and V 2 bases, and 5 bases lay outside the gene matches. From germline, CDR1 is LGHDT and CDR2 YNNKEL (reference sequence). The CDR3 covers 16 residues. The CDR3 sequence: CASSQQNRGSNYGYTF. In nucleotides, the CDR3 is TGTGCCAGCAGCCAACAAAACAGGGGGTCTAACTATGGCTACACCTTC.

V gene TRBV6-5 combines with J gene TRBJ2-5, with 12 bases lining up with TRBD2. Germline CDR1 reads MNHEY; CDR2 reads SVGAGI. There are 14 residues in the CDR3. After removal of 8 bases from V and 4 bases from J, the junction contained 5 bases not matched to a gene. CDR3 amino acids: CASSGLAGTETQYF. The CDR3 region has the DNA TGTGCCAGCTCCGGACTAGCGGGGACAGAGACCCAGTACTTC.